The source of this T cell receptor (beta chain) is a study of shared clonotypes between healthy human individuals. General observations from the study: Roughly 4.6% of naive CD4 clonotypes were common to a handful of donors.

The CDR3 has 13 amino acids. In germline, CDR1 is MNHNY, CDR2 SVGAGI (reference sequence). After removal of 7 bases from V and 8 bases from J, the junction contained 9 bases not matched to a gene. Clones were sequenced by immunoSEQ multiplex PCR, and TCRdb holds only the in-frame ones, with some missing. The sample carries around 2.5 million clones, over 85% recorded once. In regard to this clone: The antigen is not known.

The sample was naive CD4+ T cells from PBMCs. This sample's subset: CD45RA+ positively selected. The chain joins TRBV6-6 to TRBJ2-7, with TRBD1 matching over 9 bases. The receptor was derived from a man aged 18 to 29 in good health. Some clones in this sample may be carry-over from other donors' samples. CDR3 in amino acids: CASTMDRGLKQYF. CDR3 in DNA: TGTGCCAGCACTATGGACAGGGGTCTCAAGCAGTACTTC.